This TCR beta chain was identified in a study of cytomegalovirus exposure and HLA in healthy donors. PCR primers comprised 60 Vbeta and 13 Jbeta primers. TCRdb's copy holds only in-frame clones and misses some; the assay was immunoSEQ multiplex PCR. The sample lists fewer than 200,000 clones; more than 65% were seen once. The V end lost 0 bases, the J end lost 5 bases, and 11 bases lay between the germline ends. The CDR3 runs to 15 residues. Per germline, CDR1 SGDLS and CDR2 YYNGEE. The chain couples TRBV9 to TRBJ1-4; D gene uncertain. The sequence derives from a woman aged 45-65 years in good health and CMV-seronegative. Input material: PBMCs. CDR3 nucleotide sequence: TGTGCCAGCAGCGTAGCGGGTAGACTCAATGAAAAACTGTTTTTT. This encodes CASSVAGRLNEKLFF.